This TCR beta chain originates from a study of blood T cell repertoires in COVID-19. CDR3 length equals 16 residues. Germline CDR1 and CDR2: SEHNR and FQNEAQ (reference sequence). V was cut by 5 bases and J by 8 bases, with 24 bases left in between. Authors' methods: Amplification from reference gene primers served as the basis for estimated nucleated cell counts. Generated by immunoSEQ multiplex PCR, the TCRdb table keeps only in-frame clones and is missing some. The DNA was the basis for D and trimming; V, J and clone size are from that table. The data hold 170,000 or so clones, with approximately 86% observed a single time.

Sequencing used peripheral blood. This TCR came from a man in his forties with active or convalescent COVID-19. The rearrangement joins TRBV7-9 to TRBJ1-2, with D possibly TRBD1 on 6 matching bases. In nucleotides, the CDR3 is TGTGCCAGCAGCGAACATAGTATCAGGGGAGAGGGAGGCTACACCTTC. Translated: CASSEHSIRGEGGYTF.